These T cell receptor beta chains were read from a single sample in a study of blood T cell repertoires in COVID-19. Some clones are missing from TCRdb's copy, which holds only in-frame ones; the method was immunoSEQ multiplex PCR. Here the sample spans 250,000 to 350,000 clones, roughly 90% being singletons. The sample consisted of peripheral blood. The origin of the receptors is a woman aged 25 to 39 with active or convalescent COVID-19. Both conserved end residues are part of each CDR3. Each record gives: clone size, J gene, D gene, V gene, CDR3 protein, CDR3 DNA. A D gene is named only where the DNA matches it firmly. A clone size is listed for some rows: how often the clone was seen (once, few, many), or a class if it is expanded.

>.|TRBJ1-5|.|TRBV4-3
CASSQDYSNQPQHF
TGCGCCAGCAGCCAAGATTATAGCAATCAGCCCCAGCATTTT
>.|TRBJ2-7|TRBD2|TRBV28
CASSLPTSGGSYEQYF
TGTGCCAGCAGTCTTCCGACTAGCGGCGGATCTTACGAGCAGTACTTC
>.|TRBJ1-3|.|TRBV4-3
CASSQAPGTSSGNTIYF
TGCGCCAGCAGCCAGGCACCCGGGACAAGCTCTGGAAACACCATATATTTT
>.|TRBJ1-2|TRBD1|TRBV7-3
CASSLSAGGGYTF
TGTGCCAGCAGCTTATCGGCAGGGGGTGGCTACACCTTC
>few|TRBJ1-2|.|TRBV6-6
CASSQGGDNYGYTF
TGTGCCAGCAGCCAGGGAGGGGACAACTATGGCTACACCTTC
>once|TRBJ1-2|.|TRBV12-3/TRBV12-4
CASSLGRNGYTF
TGTGCCAGCAGTTTAGGGCGGAATGGCTACACCTTC
>.|TRBJ2-1|TRBD2|TRBV29-1
CSAATLAGTYNEQFF
TGCAGCGCTGCTACACTAGCGGGGACCTACAATGAGCAGTTCTTC
>.|TRBJ2-5|.|TRBV5-1
CASSLVSSQETQYF
TGCGCCAGCAGCTTGGTATCCAGCCAAGAGACCCAGTACTTC
>.|TRBJ2-5|.|TRBV7-2
CASSLPGEMGETQYF
TGTGCCAGCAGCTTACCAGGGGAGATGGGAGAGACCCAGTACTTC
>.|TRBJ1-2|TRBD1|TRBV28
CASGAPGTGFYGYTF
TGTGCCAGCGGAGCTCCCGGGACAGGGTTCTATGGCTACACCTTC
>.|TRBJ1-3|.|TRBV19
CASSRRDNSGNTIYF
TGTGCCAGTAGTAGAAGGGACAACTCTGGAAACACCATATATTTT
>.|TRBJ2-3|TRBD2|TRBV9
CASSARGVPDTQYF
TGTGCCAGCAGCGCCCGGGGGGTCCCAGATACGCAGTATTTT
>.|TRBJ1-6|.|TRBV2
CASSAETAGVGLHF
TGTGCCAGCAGTGCGGAAACAGCCGGGGTGGGCCTCCACTTT
>.|TRBJ1-3|.|TRBV30
CAWSSGSSQSIYF
TGTGCCTGGAGCAGCGGATCTTCTCAATCCATATATTTT
>.|TRBJ2-3|TRBD1|TRBV2
CASRPQGGTDTQYF
TGTGCCAGCAGGCCCCAGGGGGGCACAGATACGCAGTATTTT
>.|TRBJ2-7|.|TRBV30
CAWSVKSSYEQYF
TGTGCCTGGAGTGTAAAGAGCTCCTACGAGCAGTACTTC
>.|TRBJ2-5|.|TRBV25-1
CASSVAGGETQYF
TGTGCCAGCAGTGTAGCCGGGGGAGAGACCCAGTACTTC
>.|TRBJ1-2|.|TRBV19
CASSIEGSYGYTF
TGTGCCAGTAGTATAGAGGGCAGCTATGGCTACACCTTC
>.|TRBJ2-5|TRBD2|TRBV7-8
CASSLWRGGSETQYF
TGTGCCAGCAGCTTGTGGCGGGGGGGGTCAGAGACCCAGTACTTC
>.|TRBJ1-2|TRBD1|TRBV28
CASVTGVYGYTF
TGTGCCAGCGTTACAGGGGTTTATGGCTACACCTTC
>.|TRBJ1-2|.|TRBV4-3
CASSQDLGINYGYTF
TGCGCCAGCAGCCAAGATCTCGGGATAAACTATGGCTACACCTTC
>.|TRBJ2-1|TRBD2|TRBV24-1
CATSDLPVRAGGPYEQFF
TGTGCCACCAGTGATTTGCCGGTAAGAGCGGGGGGGCCCTATGAGCAGTTCTTC
>.|TRBJ2-7|TRBD1|TRBV12-3/TRBV12-4
CASSSGQGNEQYF
TGTGCCAGCAGTTCGGGACAGGGGAACGAGCAGTACTTC
>.|TRBJ2-5|.|TRBV7-2
CASSFPRQTQYF
TGTGCCAGCAGCTTCCCCAGGCAGACCCAGTACTTC
>once|TRBJ1-6|.|TRBV6-5
CASSLQAGNSPLHF
TGTGCCAGCAGCCTCCAGGCTGGGAATTCACCCCTCCACTTT
>.|TRBJ2-7|.|TRBV24-1
CATSERRAGAYEQYF
TGTGCCACCAGTGAGAGAAGGGCGGGCGCCTACGAGCAGTACTTC
>.|TRBJ1-2|.|TRBV12-3/TRBV12-4
CASMRGGGYGYTF
TGTGCCAGCATGCGGGGGGGAGGCTATGGCTACACCTTC
>.|TRBJ1-5|.|TRBV5-8
CASSSTPGGPQHF
TGTGCCAGCAGCTCAACTCCGGGGGGGCCCCAGCATTTT